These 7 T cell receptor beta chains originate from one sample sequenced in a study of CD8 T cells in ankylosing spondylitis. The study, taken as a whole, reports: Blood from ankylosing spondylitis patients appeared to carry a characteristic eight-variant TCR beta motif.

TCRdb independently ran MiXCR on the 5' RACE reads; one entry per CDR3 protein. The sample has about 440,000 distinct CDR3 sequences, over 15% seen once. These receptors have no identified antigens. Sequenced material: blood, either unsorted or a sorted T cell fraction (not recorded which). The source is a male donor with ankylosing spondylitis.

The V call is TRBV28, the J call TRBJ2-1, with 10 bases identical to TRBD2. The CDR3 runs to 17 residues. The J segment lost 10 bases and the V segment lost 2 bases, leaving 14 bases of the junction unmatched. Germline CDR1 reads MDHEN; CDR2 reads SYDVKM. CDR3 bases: TGTGCCAGCAGTTTAAGGTCTAGCGGGGGCCTACCACACGAGCAGTTCTTC. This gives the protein CASSLRSSGGLPHEQFF.

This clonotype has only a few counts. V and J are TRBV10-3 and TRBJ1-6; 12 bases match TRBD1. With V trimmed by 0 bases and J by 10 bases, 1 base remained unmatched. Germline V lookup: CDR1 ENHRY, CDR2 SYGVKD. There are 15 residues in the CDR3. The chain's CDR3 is CAISESGTGGSPLHF. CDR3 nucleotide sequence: TGTGCCATCAGTGAGTCCGGGACAGGGGGCTCACCCCTCCACTTT.

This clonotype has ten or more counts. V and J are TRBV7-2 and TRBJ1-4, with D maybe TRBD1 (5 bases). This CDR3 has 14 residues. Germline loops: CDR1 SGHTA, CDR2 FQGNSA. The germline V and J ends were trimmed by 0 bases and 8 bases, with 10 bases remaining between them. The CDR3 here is CASSLAGRDEKLFF. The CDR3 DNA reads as TGTGCCAGCAGCTTAGCGGGACGGGACGAAAAACTGTTTTTT.

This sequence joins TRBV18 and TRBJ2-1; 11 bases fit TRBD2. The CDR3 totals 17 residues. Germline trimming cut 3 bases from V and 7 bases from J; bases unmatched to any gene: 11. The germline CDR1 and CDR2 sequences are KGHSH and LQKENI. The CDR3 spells CASSPGTSGLSVNEQFF. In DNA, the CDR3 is TGTGCCAGCTCACCGGGGACTAGCGGCCTGTCTGTGAATGAGCAGTTCTTC.

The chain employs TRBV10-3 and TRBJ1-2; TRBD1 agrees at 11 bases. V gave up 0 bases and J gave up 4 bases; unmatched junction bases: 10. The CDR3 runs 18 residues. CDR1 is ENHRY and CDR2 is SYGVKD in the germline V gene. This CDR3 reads CAISESGRTGGAGYGYTF. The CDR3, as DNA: TGTGCCATCAGTGAGTCTGGAAGGACAGGGGGCGCCGGCTATGGCTACACCTTC.

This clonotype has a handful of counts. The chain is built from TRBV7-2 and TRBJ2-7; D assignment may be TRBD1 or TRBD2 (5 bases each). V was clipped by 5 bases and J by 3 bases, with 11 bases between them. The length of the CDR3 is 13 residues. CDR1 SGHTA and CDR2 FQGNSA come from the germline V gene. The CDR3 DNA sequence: TGTGCCAGCAGCCCGGGACGGTACTACGAGCAGTACTTC. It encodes CASSPGRYYEQYF. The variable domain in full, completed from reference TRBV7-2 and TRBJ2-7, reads GAGVSQSPSNKVTEKGKDVELRCDPISGHTALYWYRQSLGQGLEFLIYFQGNSAPDKSGLPSDRFSAERTGGSVSTLTIQRTQQEDSAVYLCASSPGRYYEQYFGPGTRLTVT.

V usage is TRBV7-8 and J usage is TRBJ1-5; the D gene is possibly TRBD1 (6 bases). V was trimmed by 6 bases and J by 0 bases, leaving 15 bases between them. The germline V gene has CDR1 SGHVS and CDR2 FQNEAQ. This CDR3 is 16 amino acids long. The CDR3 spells CASSLQGGASNQPQHF. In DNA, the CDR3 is TGTGCCAGCAGTTTACAGGGAGGCGCTAGCAATCAGCCCCAGCATTTT. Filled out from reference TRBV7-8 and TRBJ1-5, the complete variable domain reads GAGVSQSPRYKVAKRGQDVALRCDPISGHVSLFWYQQALGQGPEFLTYFQNEAQLDKSGLPSDRFFAERPEGSVSTLKIQRTQQEDSAVYLCASSLQGGASNQPQHFGDGTRLSIL.